Below are 26 T cell receptor beta chains sequenced from a single sample in a study of T cell repertoires in cytomegalovirus infection. TCRdb called the reads again in MiXCR, with one record for every CDR3 protein. The sample includes fewer than 400,000 distinct CDR3 sequences, around 18% of them seen just once. The sequenced sample was PBMCs. The receptors were sampled from a human donor in good health (CMV status not recorded). Some clones in this sample may be carry-over from other donors' samples.

The J gene is TRBJ2-7, the V gene TRBV2; D is possibly TRBD2 (5 bases). V dropped 10 bases and J dropped 5 bases, with 15 bases sitting between them. Germline CDR1 reads SNHLY; CDR2 reads FYNNEI. The CDR3 contains 12 residues. The CDR3 here is CATRGLSNEQYF. The DNA for the CDR3 is TGTGCCACCCGCGGGCTGTCGAACGAGCAGTACTTC.

This clonotype showed up many times. The chain links TRBV7-8 to TRBJ2-7; a possible D gene is TRBD1 (6 bases). CDR3 length equals 16 residues. V was pared by 2 bases and J by 6 bases, with 20 bases between. The germline V gene encodes CDR1 SGHVS and CDR2 FQNEAQ. This CDR3 reads CASSLRAQGSGAEQYF. The CDR3 DNA is TGTGCCAGCAGCTTACGGGCACAGGGTTCTGGGGCCGAGCAGTACTTC. The complete variable domain, with remaining parts taken from reference TRBV7-8 and TRBJ2-7, reads GAGVSQSPRYKVAKRGQDVALRCDPISGHVSLFWYQQALGQGPEFLTYFQNEAQLDKSGLPSDRFFAERPEGSVSTLKIQRTQQEDSAVYLCASSLRAQGSGAEQYFGPGTRLTVT.

This chain connects TRBV6-8 to TRBJ2-1, with 9 bases identical to TRBD2. The CDR3 covers 17 residues. The germline gives CDR1 MNHGY, CDR2 SAAAGT. Trimming cost V 6 bases and J 2 bases; bases outside gene matches: 11. Here the CDR3 DNA reads TGTGCCAGCAGAAAACGGTCAGCGGGAGGAACCTACAATGAGCAGTTCTTC. Residues: CASRKRSAGGTYNEQFF.

This clonotype has just a few counts. The chain couples TRBV12-3 or TRBV12-4 to TRBJ2-1; a possible D gene is TRBD1 (6 bases). V was trimmed by 7 bases and J by 4 bases, leaving 8 bases between them. CDR3 length equals 12 residues. The CDR3 loop is CASTGQYNEQFF. CDR3 coding DNA: TGTGCCAGCACGGGACAATACAATGAGCAGTTCTTC.

This clonotype was observed at least ten times. This chain links TRBV7-2 with TRBJ2-1; D is perhaps TRBD2 (5 bases). Germline CDR1 is SGHTA and CDR2 is FQGNSA. This CDR3 is built from 14 residues. V was clipped by 5 bases and J by 0 bases, with 8 bases between them. The chain's CDR3 is CASSRGSSYNEQFF. CDR3 in DNA: TGTGCCAGCAGCCGAGGGAGCTCCTACAATGAGCAGTTCTTC.

The chain carries TRBV20-1 and TRBJ1-1; 8 bases align to TRBD1. CDR3 length: 15 amino acids. Losses at the gene ends were 6 bases for V and 2 bases for J; bases not matched to a gene: 11. Germline CDR1 and CDR2: DFQATT and SNEGSKA (reference sequence). This CDR3 reads CSAPGQEFVNTEAFF. The CDR3 region has the DNA TGCAGTGCCCCGGGACAGGAGTTTGTAAACACTGAAGCTTTCTTT.

This clonotype appeared many times. This chain uses TRBV7-8 with TRBJ2-5; either TRBD1 or TRBD2 may supply D (5 bases each). V was shortened by 4 bases and J by 1 base, with 10 bases between the two germline ends. This CDR3 has 14 residues. Germline CDR1 is SGHVS and CDR2 is FQNEAQ. The CDR3 DNA is TGTGCCAGCAGCTGGGGGACGCCCCAAGAGACCCAGTACTTC. Its protein product is CASSWGTPQETQYF.

The CDR3 DNA is TGTGCCAGTAGTATATGGGGACTAGCGGGAGAAGAGACCCAGTACTTC. It is translated as CASSIWGLAGEETQYF. The chain employs TRBV19 and TRBJ2-5; 14 positions agree with TRBD2. CDR1 LNHDA and CDR2 SQIVND come from the germline V gene (reference sequence). The CDR3 has 16 residues. The ends lost 2 bases at V and 3 bases at J; junction bases unmatched: 2.

The chain recombines TRBV3-1 with TRBJ2-2; TRBD1 aligns across 10 bases. The CDR3 sequence is 15 residues long. Germline CDR1 is LGHDT and CDR2 is YNNKEL (reference sequence). V was clipped by 4 bases and J by 7 bases; unmatched bases: 6. CDR3 sequence (DNA): TGTGCCAGCAGCCCTCGACAGGGGGCCGGCGGGGAGCTGTTTTTT. Translating it yields CASSPRQGAGGELFF.

This clonotype was seen a few times. This rearrangement joins TRBV12-3 or TRBV12-4 to TRBJ2-3; the match to TRBD1 covers 10 bases. This CDR3 is 16 amino acids long. Trimming at V came to 5 bases and at J to 0 bases, leaving 5 bases not matched to a gene. CDR3 in amino acids: CASSGGQGQSTDTQYF. The CDR3 coding sequence is TGTGCCAGCAGTGGGGGACAGGGGCAGAGCACAGATACGCAGTATTTT.

The J gene is TRBJ1-4, the V gene TRBV11-2; unclear D gene. V lost 1 base and J 8 bases, leaving 11 bases between the germline ends. Germline V gives CDR1 SGHAT, CDR2 FQNNGV. This CDR3 contains 14 residues. The CDR3 coding sequence is TGTGCCAGCAGCTTAGGGACGGGAACCGAAAAACTGTTTTTT. Residues: CASSLGTGTEKLFF. The full variable domain, with the rest looked up from reference TRBV11-2 and TRBJ1-4, is EAGVAQSPRYKIIEKRQSVAFWCNPISGHATLYWYQQILGQGPKLLIQFQNNGVVDDSQLPKDRFSAERLKGVDSTLKIQPAKLEDSAVYLCASSLGTGTEKLFFGSGTQLSVL.

This clonotype was detected ten times or more. V and J are TRBV6-8 and TRBJ2-2, with 13 positions matching TRBD2. V was clipped by 2 bases and J by 3 bases; unmatched bases: 3. This CDR3 has 17 amino acids. Germline V gene lookup returns CDR1 MNHGY and CDR2 SAAAGT. As DNA, the CDR3 is TGTGCCAGCAGTTACAGGGGACTAGCGGGATACACCGGGGAGCTGTTTTTT. It translates to CASSYRGLAGYTGELFF.

This clonotype occurred a few times. The chain couples TRBV20-1 to TRBJ2-1, with 8 bases matching TRBD2. The germline V gene encodes CDR1 DFQATT and CDR2 SNEGSKA (reference sequence). CDR3 length equals 13 residues. Trimming removed 7 bases from V and 7 bases from J; junction bases left unmatched: 9. CDR3 amino acids: CSVAGLGGNEQFF. The CDR3 nucleotides are TGCAGTGTAGCGGGATTAGGGGGGAATGAGCAGTTCTTC.

This clonotype was detected only a few times. The chain joins TRBV7-8 to TRBJ1-5; D is possibly TRBD1 (5 bases). Germline CDR1 and CDR2: SGHVS and FQNEAQ. The V end was cut by 5 bases, the J end by 5 bases, with 13 bases between. The CDR3 has 14 amino acids. The CDR3 sequence: CASSLLGGDQPQHF. CDR3 nucleotide sequence: TGTGCCAGCAGCCTACTTGGAGGGGATCAGCCCCAGCATTTT.

The chain joins TRBV6-2 or TRBV6-3 to TRBJ1-2, with a tentative D call TRBD1 (6 bases). CDR1 MNHEY and CDR2 SVGEGT come from the germline V gene. The CDR3 totals 16 residues. V lost 4 bases to trimming and J lost 0 bases, with 15 bases between them. CDR3 bases: TGTGCCAGCAGTTCGGCCCACAGGGACCCTAACTATGGCTACACCTTC. Protein product: CASSSAHRDPNYGYTF.

This clonotype has only a few counts. The chain couples TRBV5-1 to TRBJ1-2; 10 bases line up with TRBD1. Germline V lookup: CDR1 SGHRS, CDR2 YFSETQ. Trimming cost V 3 bases and J 3 bases; bases outside gene matches: 5. The CDR3 runs to 15 residues. The CDR3 DNA reads TGCGCCAGCAGCTCAGCCGGGACAGGGGACTATGGCTACACCTTC. Protein: CASSSAGTGDYGYTF.

This clonotype has a count of ten or more. The chain recombines TRBV7-2 with TRBJ1-1; maybe TRBD1 (5 bases). Trimming shortened V by 1 base and J by 3 bases, and 15 bases separated the two germline ends. The CDR3 loop spans 16 amino acids. Germline CDR1 reads SGHTA; CDR2 reads FQGNSA. CDR3 sequence: CASSLDFAQADTEAFF. CDR3 sequence (DNA): TGTGCCAGCAGCTTAGATTTCGCACAGGCGGACACTGAAGCTTTCTTT.

The V call is TRBV12-3 or TRBV12-4, the J call TRBJ2-7; 10 bases are shared with TRBD1. CDR3 size: 14 residues. Trimming cost V 6 bases and J 9 bases; bases outside gene matches: 11. The chain's CDR3 is CASSRTGGPLGQYF. The DNA for the CDR3 is TGTGCCAGCAGCAGGACAGGGGGTCCCCTGGGGCAGTACTTC.

This clonotype was counted many times. Here the CDR3 reads CASSRDRDLYGYTF. CDR3 in DNA: TGTGCCAGCAGCCGGGACAGGGACTTGTATGGCTACACCTTC. V usage is TRBV7-2 and J usage is TRBJ1-2; TRBD1 agrees at 9 bases. With 5 bases clipped from V and 5 bases from J, the junction kept 6 bases outside the gene matches. This CDR3 has 14 amino acids. Germline lookup yields CDR1 SGHTA and CDR2 FQGNSA. Variable domain in full (rest from reference TRBV7-2 and TRBJ1-2): GAGVSQSPSNKVTEKGKDVELRCDPISGHTALYWYRQSLGQGLEFLIYFQGNSAPDKSGLPSDRFSAERTGGSVSTLTIQRTQQEDSAVYLCASSRDRDLYGYTFGSGTRLTVV.

This clonotype occurred many times. This chain links TRBV2 with TRBJ1-5, with D possibly matching TRBD1 (5 bases). CDR3 length: 12 amino acids. Trimming pared 6 bases from V and 7 bases from J, leaving 10 bases between. Germline-derived CDR1 and CDR2 are SNHLY and FYNNEI. This CDR3 is CASRGREQPQHF. Written as DNA, the CDR3 is TGTGCCAGCAGAGGCAGGGAACAGCCCCAGCATTTT.

The rearrangement uses TRBV29-1 and TRBJ2-3; D is ambiguous. In germline, CDR1 is SQVTM, CDR2 ANQGSEA. V dropped 8 bases and J dropped 0 bases, with 6 bases sitting between them. The CDR3 covers 11 residues. The DNA for the CDR3 is TGCAGCCTGACCAGCACAGATACGCAGTATTTT. This gives the protein CSLTSTDTQYF.

The sample holds many counts of this clonotype. V and J are TRBV7-8 and TRBJ1-5, with TRBD1 matching 7 bases. J was trimmed by 6 bases and V by 7 bases; bases with no gene match: 9. The CDR3 has 14 residues. Per the germline V gene, CDR1 is SGHVS and CDR2 is FQNEAQ. CDR3: CASNLGQGVQPQHF. Here the CDR3 DNA reads TGTGCCAGCAACCTAGGGCAGGGGGTTCAGCCCCAGCATTTT.

Ten or more counts support this clonotype. This sequence joins TRBV7-2 and TRBJ1-1; unclear D gene. Trimming left V 3 bases short and J 3 bases short, with 11 bases between. Germline CDR1 is SGHTA and CDR2 is FQGNSA. CDR3 size: 14 residues. CDR3 bases: TGTGCCAGCAGCTTTGGGTTTGGGGACACTGAAGCTTTCTTT. It translates to CASSFGFGDTEAFF.

This clonotype was observed many times. The chain recombines TRBV20-1 with TRBJ1-6; TRBD1 is a possible D gene (5 bases). Per germline, CDR1 DFQATT and CDR2 SNEGSKA (reference sequence). V dropped 2 bases and J dropped 6 bases, with 11 bases sitting between them. The CDR3 sequence is 14 residues long. In DNA, the CDR3 is TGCAGTGCTAGAATTACGGGACGTAATTCACCCCTCCACTTT. Residues: CSARITGRNSPLHF.

V gene TRBV10-3 combines with J gene TRBJ2-7, with 7 bases lining up with TRBD1. CDR1 and CDR2 from the germline V gene are ENHRY and SYGVKD. Losses at the gene ends were 2 bases for V and 1 base for J; bases not matched to a gene: 8. The CDR3 totals 16 residues. The CDR3 sequence is CAISEVETGLSYEQYF. CDR3 coding DNA: TGTGCCATCAGTGAGGTAGAGACAGGGCTTTCCTACGAGCAGTACTTC.

This clonotype has just a few counts. The rearrangement uses TRBV19 and TRBJ1-5, with D possibly matching TRBD1 (6 bases). The germline CDR1 and CDR2 sequences are LNHDA and SQIVND (reference sequence). The CDR3 spans 16 residues. The V gene lost 4 bases and the J gene lost 9 bases, with 22 bases spanning the gap. As DNA, the CDR3 is TGTGCCAGTAGTACCGGGGGCGGGGGGGTGCTGCGGCCCCAGCATTTT. As protein: CASSTGGGGVLRPQHF.